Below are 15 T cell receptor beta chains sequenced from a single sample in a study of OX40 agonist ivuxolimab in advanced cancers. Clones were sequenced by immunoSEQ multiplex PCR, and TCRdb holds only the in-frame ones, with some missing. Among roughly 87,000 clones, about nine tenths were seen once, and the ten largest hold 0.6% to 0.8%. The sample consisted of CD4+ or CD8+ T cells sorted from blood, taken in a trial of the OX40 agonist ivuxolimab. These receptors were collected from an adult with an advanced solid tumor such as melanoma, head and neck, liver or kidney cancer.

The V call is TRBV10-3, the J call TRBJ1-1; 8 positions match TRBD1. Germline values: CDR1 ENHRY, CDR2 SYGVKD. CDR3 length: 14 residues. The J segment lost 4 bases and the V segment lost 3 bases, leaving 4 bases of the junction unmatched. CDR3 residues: CAISDSGGFTEAFF. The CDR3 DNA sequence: TGTGCCATCAGTGATTCAGGGGGCTTCACTGAAGCTTTCTTT.

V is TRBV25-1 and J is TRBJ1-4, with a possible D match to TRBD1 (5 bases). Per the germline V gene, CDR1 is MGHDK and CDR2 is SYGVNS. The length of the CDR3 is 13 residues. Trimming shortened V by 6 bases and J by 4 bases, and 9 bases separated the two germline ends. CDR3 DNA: TGTGCCAGCAGAGACAGACTTAATGAAAAACTGTTTTTT. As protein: CASRDRLNEKLFF.

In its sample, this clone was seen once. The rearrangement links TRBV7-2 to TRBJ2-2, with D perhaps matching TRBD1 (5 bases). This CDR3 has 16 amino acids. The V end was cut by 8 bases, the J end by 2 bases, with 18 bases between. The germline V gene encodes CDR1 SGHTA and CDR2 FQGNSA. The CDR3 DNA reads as TGTGCCAGCGGCCTGAGACAGTCTTTTAACACCGGGGAGCTGTTTTTT. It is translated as CASGLRQSFNTGELFF.

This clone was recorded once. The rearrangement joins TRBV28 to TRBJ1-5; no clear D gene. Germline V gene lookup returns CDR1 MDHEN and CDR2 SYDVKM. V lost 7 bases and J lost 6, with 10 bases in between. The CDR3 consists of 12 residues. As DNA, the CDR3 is TGTGCCAGCACCCAACAGCTTCAGCCCCAGCATTTT. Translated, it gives CASTQQLQPQHF.

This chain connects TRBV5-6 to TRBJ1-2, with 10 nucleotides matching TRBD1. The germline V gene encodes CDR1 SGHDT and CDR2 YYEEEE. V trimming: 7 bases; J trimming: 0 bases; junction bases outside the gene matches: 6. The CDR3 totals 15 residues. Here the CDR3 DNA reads TGTGCCAGCGGGACAGGGGTCTTAACTAACTATGGCTACACCTTC. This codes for CASGTGVLTNYGYTF.

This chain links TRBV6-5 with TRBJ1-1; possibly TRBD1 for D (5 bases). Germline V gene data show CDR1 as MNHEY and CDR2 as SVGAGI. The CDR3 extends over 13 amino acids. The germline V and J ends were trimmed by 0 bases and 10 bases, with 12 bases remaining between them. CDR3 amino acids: CASSYSSGLGAFF. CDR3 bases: TGTGCCAGCAGTTACTCATCGGGGCTTGGAGCTTTCTTT.

DNA for the CDR3: TGCGCCAGCAGCTTGGGTGGGACTATTGTGAATGAGCAGTTCTTC. Translation gives CASSLGGTIVNEQFF. The chain links TRBV5-1 to TRBJ2-1, with TRBD2 matching 7 bases. Trimming took 0 bases from V and 7 from J; bases not matched to a gene: 7. The CDR3 runs 15 residues. The germline V gene has CDR1 SGHRS and CDR2 YFSETQ.

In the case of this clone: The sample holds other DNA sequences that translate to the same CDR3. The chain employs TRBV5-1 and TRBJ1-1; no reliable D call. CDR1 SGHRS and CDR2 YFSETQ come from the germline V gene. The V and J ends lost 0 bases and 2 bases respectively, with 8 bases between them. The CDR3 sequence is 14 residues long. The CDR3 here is CASSLDRPNTEAFF. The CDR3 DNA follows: TGCGCCAGCAGCTTGGACAGACCCAACACTGAAGCTTTCTTT.

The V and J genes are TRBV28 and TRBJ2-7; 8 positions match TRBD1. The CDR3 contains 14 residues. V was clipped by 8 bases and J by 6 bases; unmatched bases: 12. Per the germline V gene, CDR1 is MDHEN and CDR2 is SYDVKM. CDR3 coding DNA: TGTGCCAGCCTCCCCGGGACAGGCCTTCCCGAGCAGTACTTC. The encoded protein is CASLPGTGLPEQYF.

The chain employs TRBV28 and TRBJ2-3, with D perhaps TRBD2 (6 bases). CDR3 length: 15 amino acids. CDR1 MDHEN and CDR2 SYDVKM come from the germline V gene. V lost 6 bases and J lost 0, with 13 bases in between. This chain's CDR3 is CASRGRDSSTDTQYF. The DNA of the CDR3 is TGTGCCAGCAGGGGAAGGGACTCTAGCACAGATACGCAGTATTTT.

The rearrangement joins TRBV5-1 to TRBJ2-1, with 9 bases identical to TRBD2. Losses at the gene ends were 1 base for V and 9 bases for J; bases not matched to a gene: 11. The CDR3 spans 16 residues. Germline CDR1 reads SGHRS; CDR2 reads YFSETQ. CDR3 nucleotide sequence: TGCGCCAGCAGCTTGTCTCCAGCGGGGGGAGGAATTGAGCAGTTCTTC. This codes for CASSLSPAGGGIEQFF.

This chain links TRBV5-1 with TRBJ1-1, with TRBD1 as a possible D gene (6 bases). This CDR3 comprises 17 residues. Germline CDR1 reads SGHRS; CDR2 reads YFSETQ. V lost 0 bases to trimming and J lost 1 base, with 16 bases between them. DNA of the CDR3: TGCGCCAGCAGCTTGGCCCGGGACACCAGAGAGAACACTGAAGCTTTCTTT. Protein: CASSLARDTRENTEAFF.

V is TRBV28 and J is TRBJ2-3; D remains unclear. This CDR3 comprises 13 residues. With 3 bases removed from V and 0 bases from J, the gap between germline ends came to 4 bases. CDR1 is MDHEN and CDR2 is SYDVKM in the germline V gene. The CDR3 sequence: CASSFGSTDTQYF. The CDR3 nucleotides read TGTGCCAGCAGTTTCGGTAGCACAGATACGCAGTATTTT.

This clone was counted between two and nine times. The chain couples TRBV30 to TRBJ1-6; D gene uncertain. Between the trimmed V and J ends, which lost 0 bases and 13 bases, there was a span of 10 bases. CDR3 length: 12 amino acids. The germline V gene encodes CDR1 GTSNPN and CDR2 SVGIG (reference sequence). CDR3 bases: TGTGCCTGGAGTGTTTCCAGGAGGCCCCTCCACTTT. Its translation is CAWSVSRRPLHF.

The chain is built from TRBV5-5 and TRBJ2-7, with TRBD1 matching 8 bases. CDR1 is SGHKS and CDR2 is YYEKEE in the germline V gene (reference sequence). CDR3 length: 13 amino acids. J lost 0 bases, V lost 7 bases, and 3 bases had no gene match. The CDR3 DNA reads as TGTGCCAGCCGGACAGGGAGCTCCTACGAGCAGTACTTC. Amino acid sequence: CASRTGSSYEQYF.